The 21 T cell receptor beta chains listed next were all sequenced from one sample in a study of cytomegalovirus exposure and HLA in healthy donors. Sequencing was performed with immunoSEQ multiplex PCR; in TCRdb, only in-frame clones are kept and a portion is missing. Of some 98,000 clones listed, about 90% are singletons. Sequences were obtained from PBMCs. These receptors were obtained from a man aged 18 to 29 in good health and CMV-seropositive.

The V and J genes are TRBV28 and TRBJ1-5; unclear D gene. This CDR3 comprises 17 residues. Germline V gene lookup returns CDR1 MDHEN and CDR2 SYDVKM. Trimming pared 3 bases from V and 0 bases from J, leaving 15 bases between. CDR3 nucleotide sequence: TGTGCCAGCAGTTTCGGGGTTGGAAGGCATAGCAATCAGCCCCAGCATTTT. Translation: CASSFGVGRHSNQPQHF.

The chain links TRBV27 to TRBJ2-7; possible D gene TRBD1, 6 bases. Germline V gene sequence: CDR1 MNHEY, CDR2 SMNVEV (reference sequence). The V end was cut by 6 bases, the J end by 12 bases, with 18 bases between. CDR3 length equals 12 residues. CDR3 in DNA: TGTGCCAGCAGATCTGGACAGACCCCGTGGTACTTC. It codes for CASRSGQTPWYF.

This chain joins TRBV7-3 and TRBJ2-3; tentative D call: TRBD2 (6 bases). The CDR3 is made up of 16 amino acids. Germline CDR1 reads SGHTA; CDR2 reads FQGTGA. The ends were cut back, 4 bases at V and 2 bases at J, with 16 bases in the middle. The CDR3 coding sequence is TGTGCCAGCAGCTCTCATGGGGCGGGAAACACAGATACGCAGTATTTT. Encoded protein: CASSSHGAGNTDTQYF. Looking up the rest from reference TRBV7-3 and TRBJ2-3 gives the full variable domain: GAGVSQTPSNKVTEKGKYVELRCDPISGHTALYWYRQSLGQGPEFLIYFQGTGAADDSGLPNDRFFAVRPEGSVSTLKIQRTERGDSAVYLCASSSHGAGNTDTQYFGPGTRLTVL.

The chain couples TRBV25-1 to TRBJ2-7; D possibly corresponds to TRBD1 (6 bases). CDR3 size: 12 residues. V was trimmed by 6 bases and J by 3 bases, leaving 9 bases between them. Germline-derived CDR1 and CDR2 are MGHDK and SYGVNS. CDR3 residues: CASRQGVYEQYF. In nucleotides, the CDR3 is TGTGCCAGCAGACAGGGTGTCTACGAGCAGTACTTC.

This chain links TRBV7-2 with TRBJ2-1; maybe TRBD2 (6 bases). CDR3 size: 10 residues. Germline CDR1 SGHTA, CDR2 FQGNSA. V lost 9 bases to trimming and J lost 7 bases, with 7 bases between them. CDR3 coding DNA: TGTGCCAGTGGAGGGAATGAGCAGTTCTTC. Protein: CASGGNEQFF.

Points on this clone: It is unclear where the CDR3 begins or ends on the DNA, so no DNA is shown, and the CDR3 is as TCRdb lists it. The chain employs TRBV27 and TRBJ2-1; TRBD1 is the table's D call and was not checked against the DNA. Germline V gene lookup returns CDR1 MNHEY and CDR2 SMNVEV (reference sequence). The CDR3 comprises 13 residues, both ends counted. CDR3 residues: CASSFGPGGEQFF.

The V call is TRBV6-1, the J call TRBJ2-5; 8 nucleotides align to TRBD1. V trimming: 6 bases; J trimming: 5 bases; junction bases outside the gene matches: 11. The CDR3 extends over 15 amino acids. Germline CDR1 reads MNHNS; CDR2 reads SASEGT. CDR3 in DNA: TGTGCCAGCAGGGATAAGGACAGGGTGGAGGAGACCCAGTACTTC. Its protein is CASRDKDRVEETQYF.

V and J are TRBV27 and TRBJ2-7, with D perhaps TRBD1 (6 bases). The germline V and J ends were trimmed by 6 bases and 6 bases, with 18 bases remaining between them. Germline-derived CDR1 and CDR2 are MNHEY and SMNVEV (reference sequence). The length of the CDR3 is 14 residues. The CDR3 nucleotides read TGTGCCAGCAGAGTACCCGGGACAACGGTCGAGCAGTACTTC. The encoded protein is CASRVPGTTVEQYF.

The chain joins TRBV6-1 to TRBJ2-5; unclear D gene. Trimming cost V 1 base and J 7 bases, with 16 bases left between them. Germline loops: CDR1 MNHNS, CDR2 SASEGT. There are 15 residues in the CDR3. CDR3 DNA: TGTGCCAGCAGTGAAGGCACCAGGCCCTTTGGGACCCAGTACTTC. The encoded protein is CASSEGTRPFGTQYF.

The chain couples TRBV7-9 to TRBJ2-7; 7 bases are a match to TRBD1. This CDR3 is 14 amino acids long. Per the germline V gene, CDR1 is SEHNR and CDR2 is FQNEAQ (reference sequence). The V and J ends lost 1 base and 3 bases, in that order; junction bases with no gene match: 3. The DNA for the CDR3 is TGTGCCAGCAGCTTAGTACAGGGGATCTACGAGCAGTACTTC. Residues: CASSLVQGIYEQYF. The variable domain in full, with the rest retrieved from reference TRBV7-9 and TRBJ2-7, is DTGVSQNPRHKITKRGQNVTFRCDPISEHNRLYWYRQTLGQGPEFLTYFQNEAQLEKSRLLSDRFSAERPKGSFSTLEIQRTEQGDSAMYLCASSLVQGIYEQYFGPGTRLTVT.

The chain combines TRBV6-6 with TRBJ2-7; possible D gene TRBD2, 6 bases. Between the trimmed V and J ends, which lost 1 base and 4 bases, there was a span of 8 bases. CDR1 is MNHNY and CDR2 is SVGAGI in the germline V gene (reference sequence). This CDR3 is built from 13 residues. The CDR3 coding sequence is TGTGCCAGCAGTTACTTGGGGGGTTACGAGCAGTACTTC. Translating gives CASSYLGGYEQYF.

The V and J genes are TRBV5-5 and TRBJ1-1; D not certain. Germline CDR1 is SGHKS and CDR2 is YYEKEE (reference sequence). V was trimmed by 1 base and J by 8 bases, leaving 18 bases between them. CDR3 length: 15 amino acids. CDR3 region: CASSLFPGKSGEAFF. DNA for the CDR3: TGTGCCAGCAGCTTGTTCCCGGGAAAAAGTGGAGAAGCTTTCTTT.

The chain is built from TRBV6-6 and TRBJ2-2; TRBD2 agrees at 9 bases. This CDR3 has 15 amino acids. Trimming took 4 bases from V and 5 from J; bases not matched to a gene: 5. From germline, CDR1 is MNHNY and CDR2 SVGAGI (reference sequence). This CDR3 is CASSFGRGGTGELFF. The CDR3 DNA reads as TGTGCCAGCAGTTTTGGGCGGGGGGGGACCGGGGAGCTGTTTTTT.

The chain has TRBV7-2 and TRBJ2-7; TRBD2 agrees at 12 bases. The CDR3 has 15 residues. Germline lookup yields CDR1 SGHTA and CDR2 FQGNSA. V gave up 5 bases and J gave up 2 bases; unmatched junction bases: 4. The CDR3: CASSQTSGGTYEQYF. The CDR3 coding sequence is TGTGCCAGCAGCCAAACTAGCGGGGGGACCTACGAGCAGTACTTC.

The rearrangement uses TRBV7-6 and TRBJ2-5; D might be TRBD1 (5 bases). Germline V gives CDR1 SGHVS, CDR2 FNYEAQ. The germline V and J ends were trimmed by 1 base and 1 base, with 7 bases remaining between them. This CDR3 spans 14 amino acids. The CDR3 coding sequence is TGTGCCAGCAGCTTAGGGCAGGGCCAAGAGACCCAGTACTTC. Its translation: CASSLGQGQETQYF.

The chain carries TRBV19 and TRBJ2-7; possible D gene TRBD1, 7 bases. Between the trimmed V and J ends, which lost 8 bases and 4 bases, there was a span of 18 bases. The germline gives CDR1 LNHDA, CDR2 SQIVND (reference sequence). The CDR3 runs to 14 residues. CDR3: CASGTAGGTYEQYF. The CDR3 bases are TGTGCCAGTGGGACGGCAGGGGGGACATACGAGCAGTACTTC.

The chain employs TRBV28 and TRBJ2-3, with D possibly TRBD2 on 6 matching bases. From germline, CDR1 is MDHEN and CDR2 SYDVKM. V gave up 5 bases and J gave up 9 bases, with 15 bases separating them. The CDR3 totals 13 residues. CDR3 region: CASSLVRAGTQYF. Written as DNA, the CDR3 is TGTGCCAGCAGTCTAGTCCGGGCGGGAACGCAGTATTTT.

The rearrangement links TRBV15 to TRBJ2-7, with D hard to call. The V gene lost 0 bases and the J gene lost 0 bases, with 6 bases spanning the gap. The CDR3 sequence is 14 residues long. Germline CDR1 and CDR2: LNHNV and YYDKDF (reference sequence). The CDR3 here is CATSRDKSSYEQYF. Written as DNA, the CDR3 is TGTGCCACCAGCAGAGATAAGAGCTCCTACGAGCAGTACTTC.

V and J are TRBV6-4 and TRBJ2-3; 13 positions match TRBD2. The germline V gene has CDR1 MRHNA and CDR2 SNTAGT. The CDR3 runs 15 residues. With V trimmed by 0 bases and J by 6 bases, 0 bases remained unmatched. The CDR3 spells CASSDSTSGGDTQYF. In nucleotides, the CDR3 is TGTGCCAGCAGTGACTCGACTAGCGGGGGGGATACGCAGTATTTT.

The chain is built from TRBV5-1 and TRBJ2-3; 7 bases match TRBD2. Germline CDR1 reads SGHRS; CDR2 reads YFSETQ. The CDR3 has 16 residues. J gave up 3 bases and V 3 bases, and 10 bases lay outside the gene matches. CDR3 residues: CASSSWAGVGTDTQYF. CDR3 nucleotides: TGCGCCAGCAGCTCTTGGGCGGGAGTTGGGACAGATACGCAGTATTTT.

This chain joins TRBV28 and TRBJ2-7, with D possibly TRBD2 on 5 matching bases. Deletions cut 3 bases from V and 0 bases from J, with 12 bases between. The CDR3 is 15 residues long. Germline V gene data show CDR1 as MDHEN and CDR2 as SYDVKM. This chain's CDR3 is CASSLWGRGSYEQYF. DNA for the CDR3: TGTGCCAGCAGTTTGTGGGGTCGGGGCTCCTACGAGCAGTACTTC.